Reported below is one T cell receptor beta chain. V dropped 3 bases and J dropped 5; count of bases not matched to a gene: 13. This CDR3 comprises 16 residues. Germline CDR1 reads KGHSH; CDR2 reads LQKENI. The entry originates in a study of cytomegalovirus exposure and HLA in healthy donors. Use of 60 Vbeta and 13 Jbeta primers characterized the PCR. The method was immunoSEQ multiplex PCR; TCRdb's version includes in-frame clones alone and lacks a portion of them. The sample includes 90,000 to 130,000 clones. Input material: PBMCs. The sequence was obtained from a man in his forties in good health and CMV-seropositive. This rearrangement joins TRBV18 to TRBJ2-7, with 7 positions matching TRBD2. The CDR3 DNA reads TGTGCCAGCTCACCTTTGATGGGGGGGTCAGAAAACGAGCAGTACTTC. Encoded protein: CASSPLMGGSENEQYF.